Here is one T cell receptor beta chain with its context. This sample is part of a study of T cells after somatic rescue of genetic block. The protocol was immunoSEQ multiplex PCR, while the TCRdb copy is restricted to in-frame clones and leaves out a portion. The sample yields about 70,000 clones, just over 90% seen once. This clonotype was sampled from a man aged 35-49 years. The sample was peripheral blood mononuclear cells (PBMCs).

The CDR3: CSVRQGRNSPLHF. CDR3 coding DNA: TGCAGCGTTAGACAGGGTCGGAATTCACCCCTCCACTTT. The V call is TRBV29-1, the J call TRBJ1-6; 7 positions match TRBD1. This CDR3 is built from 13 residues. Germline-derived CDR1 and CDR2 are SQVTM and ANQGSEA. J lost 7 bases, V lost 5 bases, and 5 bases had no gene match.